The T cell receptor (beta chain) described here comes from a study of blood T cell repertoires in COVID-19. In germline, CDR1 is SGHNT, CDR2 YENEEA. The CDR3 is made up of 16 amino acids. The ends lost 3 bases at V and 2 bases at J; junction bases unmatched: 5. Produced via immunoSEQ multiplex PCR; TCRdb's table is partial and in-frame only. The table shows fewer than 300,000 clones, with approximately 90% occurring only once. Sequenced input: PBMCs or T cells enriched from blood (not recorded which). This receptor was identified in a man aged 40-49 years who had recovered from COVID-19. The chain uses TRBV11-3 and TRBJ2-3; 10 bases are shared with TRBD1. CDR3: CASSFSGQGVTDTQYF. CDR3 nucleotide sequence: TGTGCCAGCAGCTTTTCTGGACAGGGGGTCACAGATACGCAGTATTTT.